The T cell receptor beta chain described here comes from a study of cytomegalovirus exposure and HLA in healthy donors. Study in general: T cells numbering around 200 million yielded 95 million to 140 million unique TCR beta sequences in an earlier analysis.

13 Jbeta primers and 60 Vbeta primers were used for the PCR. Study processing details: Unique TCR beta chains totaled about 78 million in a later count, with roughly 11 million of them shared. TCRdb's copy holds only in-frame clones and misses some; the assay was immunoSEQ multiplex PCR. V and J calls and clone size are as listed in that table; D and trimming were resolved from the DNA. In the table there are approximately 120,000 clones, 70% to 85% of which are singletons. Study-wide results and limits: TCR beta V- and J-gene trimming was later associated with a missense DCLRE1C variant.

This CDR3 contains 15 residues. CDR1 is LGHNA, CDR2 YSLEER, per germline. For this clone: No antigen is known for it.

Sequenced material: PBMCs. The origin of this receptor is a man between 18 and 29 years old in good health and CMV-seronegative. This chain connects TRBV4-3 to TRBJ2-5; D is undetermined. TRBJ2-7 explains the end of the DNA better; the J call may be wrong. In DNA form, the CDR3 reads TGCGCCAGCAGCCAGTATCTCGACAACTCCTACGAGCAGTACTTC. Its translation is CASSQYLDNSYEQYF.